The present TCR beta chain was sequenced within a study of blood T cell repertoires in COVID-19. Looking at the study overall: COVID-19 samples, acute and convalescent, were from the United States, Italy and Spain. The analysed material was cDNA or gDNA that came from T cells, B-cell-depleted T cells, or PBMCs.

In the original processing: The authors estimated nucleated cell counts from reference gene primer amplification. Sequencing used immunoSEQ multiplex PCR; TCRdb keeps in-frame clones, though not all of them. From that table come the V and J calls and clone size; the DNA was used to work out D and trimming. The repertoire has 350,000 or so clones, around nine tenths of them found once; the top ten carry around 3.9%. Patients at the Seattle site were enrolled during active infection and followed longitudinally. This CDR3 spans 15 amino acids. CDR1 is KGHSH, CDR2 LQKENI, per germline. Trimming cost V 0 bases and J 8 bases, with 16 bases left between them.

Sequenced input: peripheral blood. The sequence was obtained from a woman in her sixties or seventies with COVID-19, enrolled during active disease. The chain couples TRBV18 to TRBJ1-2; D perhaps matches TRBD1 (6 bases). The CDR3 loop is CASSPPGAGPGGYTF. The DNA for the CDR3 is TGTGCCAGCTCACCACCGGGGGCAGGGCCGGGAGGCTACACCTTC.